One and the same sample provided the 19 T cell receptor beta chains below, sequenced in a study of cytomegalovirus exposure and HLA in healthy donors. PCR used 60 Vbeta primers and 13 Jbeta primers. Sequencing used immunoSEQ multiplex PCR; TCRdb keeps in-frame clones, though not all of them. The sample has about 43,000 clones, 55% to 75% seen once. Sequenced input: PBMCs. Every receptor here comes from a man aged 60 to 69 in good health and CMV-seropositive.

The rearrangement uses TRBV5-6 and TRBJ2-3; D gene ambiguous. This CDR3 is built from 11 residues. V lost 7 bases and J lost 4, with 7 bases in between. The germline gives CDR1 SGHDT, CDR2 YYEEEE. In nucleotides, the CDR3 is TGTGCCAGCGGCACATCAGATACGCAGTATTTT. Translation gives CASGTSDTQYF.

The chain recombines TRBV20-1 with TRBJ1-4, with 8 bases that match TRBD1. Germline lookup yields CDR1 DFQATT and CDR2 SNEGSKA (reference sequence). The CDR3 is 11 residues long. V was clipped by 7 bases and J by 15 bases; unmatched bases: 10. CDR3 sequence (DNA): TGCAGTGTCCCGTCCCGGGACAGGATGTTTTTT. It encodes CSVPSRDRMFF.

Only a few counts were recorded for this clone. The rearrangement uses TRBV30 and TRBJ2-7, with 7 bases aligning to TRBD1. The CDR3 sequence is 15 residues long. J was trimmed by 3 bases and V by 6 bases; bases with no gene match: 14. Germline CDR1 GTSNPN, CDR2 SVGIG (reference sequence). CDR3 in DNA: TGTGCCTGCTATACTCAGGACAGGCCCGTCTACGAGCAGTACTTC. It translates to CACYTQDRPVYEQYF.

The V gene is TRBV5-1, the J gene TRBJ1-2; D perhaps matches TRBD1 (5 bases). Trimming took off 2 bases at V and 8 bases at J, with 13 bases between the two ends. This CDR3 region has 13 residues. Germline-derived CDR1 and CDR2 are SGHRS and YFSETQ. As DNA, the CDR3 is TGCGCCAGCAGCTTCCAGGGTCCGGAAGGCTACACCTTC. Its translation: CASSFQGPEGYTF.

The chain links TRBV18 to TRBJ1-5; 8 nucleotides agree with TRBD1. The CDR3 is 13 amino acids. Germline-derived CDR1 and CDR2 are KGHSH and LQKENI. The junction had 4 bases not matched to a gene; V was cut back by 8 bases and J by 4 bases. CDR3 amino acids: CASSQGANQPQHF. CDR3 sequence (DNA): TGTGCCAGCAGCCAGGGGGCAAATCAGCCCCAGCATTTT. The whole variable domain, remainder taken from reference TRBV18 and TRBJ1-5, is NAGVMQNPRHLVRRRGQEARLRCSPMKGHSHVYWYRQLPEEGLKFMVYLQKENIIDESGMPKERFSAEFPKEGPSILRIQQVVRGDSAAYFCASSQGANQPQHFGDGTRLSIL.

This chain uses TRBV28 with TRBJ2-7; 9 bases line up with TRBD2. This CDR3 has 15 amino acids. Trimming took 6 bases from V and 3 from J; bases not matched to a gene: 9. Germline V CDR1 and CDR2: MDHEN, SYDVKM. CDR3 sequence: CASSRRGGRLYEQYF. CDR3 DNA: TGTGCCAGCAGCCGGCGGGGGGGTAGACTCTACGAGCAGTACTTC.

This rearrangement joins TRBV7-9 to TRBJ2-1, with 9 bases lining up with TRBD2. The CDR3 is made up of 16 amino acids. In germline, CDR1 is SEHNR, CDR2 FQNEAQ (reference sequence). Trimming removed 3 bases from V and 0 bases from J; junction bases left unmatched: 3. In DNA form, the CDR3 reads TGTGCCAGCAGCTTGCGACTAGCGGACTCCTACAATGAGCAGTTCTTC. This sequence encodes CASSLRLADSYNEQFF.

This chain links TRBV5-6 with TRBJ2-1; 10 nucleotides agree with TRBD2. The trim removed 0 bases at V and 7 bases at J, leaving 7 bases unmatched. The CDR3 is 16 amino acids. Germline V gene data show CDR1 as SGHDT and CDR2 as YYEEEE. CDR3 loop: CASSLDGLAAGNEQFF. The CDR3 nucleotides are TGTGCCAGCAGCTTGGACGGACTAGCGGCGGGTAATGAGCAGTTCTTC.

In this sample, this clone turned up once. This chain links TRBV11-2 with TRBJ2-7; TRBD2 matches at 13 bases. Germline V gene lookup returns CDR1 SGHAT and CDR2 FQNNGV. The CDR3 is 15 residues long. V was pared by 5 bases and J by 2 bases, with 3 bases of the junction left unmatched. The DNA of the CDR3 is TGTGCCAGCAGCCGACTAGCGGGAGGTACCTACGAGCAGTACTTC. The encoded protein is CASSRLAGGTYEQYF.

The chain recombines TRBV2 with TRBJ2-1, with D tentatively TRBD2 (6 bases). The CDR3 sequence is 15 residues long. CDR1 is SNHLY, CDR2 FYNNEI, per germline. Between the trimmed V and J ends, which lost 9 bases and 2 bases, there was a span of 17 bases. The CDR3 is CASQPLPGAYNEQFF. The CDR3, as DNA: TGTGCCAGTCAGCCTCTACCGGGAGCCTACAATGAGCAGTTCTTC.

The CDR3 loop is CASSQDSGSTPETQYF. For the CDR3, the DNA is TGCGCCAGCAGCCAAGATAGCGGGAGTACCCCAGAGACCCAGTACTTC. The chain links TRBV4-1 to TRBJ2-5, with TRBD2 matching over 9 bases. V gave up 0 bases and J gave up 4 bases; unmatched junction bases: 6. CDR1 MGHRA and CDR2 YSYEKL come from the germline V gene. There are 16 residues in the CDR3.

This clone has a single count. V gene TRBV18 combines with J gene TRBJ1-4; unclear D gene. The CDR3 contains 15 residues. CDR1 KGHSH and CDR2 LQKENI come from the germline V gene. Trimming took off 6 bases at V and 0 bases at J, with 11 bases between the two ends. Here the CDR3 reads CASSGRGATNEKLFF. The CDR3 DNA sequence: TGTGCCAGCTCGGGCCGGGGAGCAACTAATGAAAAACTGTTTTTT.

CDR3 nucleotides: TGTGCCAGCAAGAACGAGGGGAACAGGGGGCCGGAGAATTCACCCCTCCACTTT. Translation gives CASKNEGNRGPENSPLHF. J is TRBJ1-6 and V is TRBV4-2, with 9 bases fitting TRBD1. The CDR3 is 18 amino acids. From germline, CDR1 is LGHNA and CDR2 YNFKEQ. The V gene end was trimmed by 7 bases and the J gene end by 7 bases; junction bases not matched to a gene: 17.

This rearrangement joins TRBV14 to TRBJ1-2; 7 nucleotides agree with TRBD1. The CDR3 extends over 14 amino acids. Unmatched junction bases numbered 6, after V lost 1 base and J lost 7 bases. Germline V lookup: CDR1 SGHDN, CDR2 FVKESK. CDR3 coding DNA: TGTGCCAGCAGCCAAGCGCACAGGGGCGGTGGCTACACCTTC. The encoded protein is CASSQAHRGGGYTF.

The J gene is TRBJ1-5, the V gene TRBV21-1; TRBD1 is the table's D call, not checked against the DNA. TRBV21-1 is flagged as a pseudogene. The length of the CDR3 is 16 residues. This chain's CDR3 is CASSTYQGARNQPQHF. The CDR3 bases are TGTGCCAGCAGCACGTACCAGGGGGCTAGGAATCAGCCCCAGCATTTT.

This chain uses TRBV13 with TRBJ1-2; D gene uncertain. The CDR3 extends over 13 amino acids. V dropped 4 bases and J dropped 5 bases, with 11 bases sitting between them. Germline V lookup: CDR1 PRHDT, CDR2 FYEKMQ (reference sequence). In DNA, the CDR3 is TGTGCCAGCAGCTCCCCCACTTTTTATGGCTACACCTTC. This translates into CASSSPTFYGYTF. Based on the CDR3 plus reference TRBV13 and TRBJ1-2, the full variable domain is AAGVIQSPRHLIKEKRETATLKCYPIPRHDTVYWYQQGPGQDPQFLISFYEKMQSDKGSIPDRFSAQQFSDYHSELNMSSLELGDSALYFCASSSPTFYGYTFGSGTRLTVV.

This clone was seen only once. This chain links TRBV28 with TRBJ1-4, with 11 bases lining up with TRBD1. The CDR3 covers 15 residues. V lost 3 bases and J lost 8; bases outside the gene matches: 5. Germline-derived CDR1 and CDR2 are MDHEN and SYDVKM. This CDR3 is CASSFWDRGKEKLFF. As DNA, the CDR3 is TGTGCCAGCAGTTTTTGGGACAGGGGGAAGGAAAAACTGTTTTTT.

This clone was observed a handful of times. The identical CDR3 is also encoded by other nucleotide sequences in the sample. V and J are TRBV30 and TRBJ1-4; D is unclear. V shed 0 bases and J shed 8 bases, with 10 bases lying between them. Looked up from germline, CDR1 is GTSNPN and CDR2 is SVGIG (reference sequence). CDR3 size: 13 residues. The CDR3 nucleotides read TGTGCCTGGAGTGTTAAGCGAGGAGAAAAACTGTTTTTT. As protein: CAWSVKRGEKLFF.

The chain has TRBV7-2 and TRBJ2-1; 8 nucleotides align to TRBD2. V lost 4 bases to trimming and J lost 14 bases; unmatched junction nucleotides: 7. CDR3 length: 12 amino acids. Per germline, CDR1 SGHTA and CDR2 FQGNSA. CDR3 region: CASSSFLGLEFF. CDR3 bases: TGTGCCAGCAGCTCATTCCTGGGACTAGAGTTCTTC.